The 32 T cell receptor beta chains below come from one sample, sequenced in a study of graft-versus-host responses after intestinal transplantation. Sequenced by immunoSEQ multiplex PCR; TCRdb stores in-frame clones only, minus some. The sample comprises 100,000 to 120,000 clones, 93% of which are singletons, and 0.4% to 0.55% rests with the top ten. The antigens these receptors bind are not known. The sample in question was unstimulated CD8+ T cells sorted from spleen or lymph node cells, obtained before intestinal transplant. These receptors were taken from a human donor who received an intestinal transplant.

The table lists this clone with a count of one. The chain joins TRBV27 to TRBJ2-4; TRBD1 aligns across 8 bases. Germline V gives CDR1 MNHEY, CDR2 SMNVEV (reference sequence). CDR3 length: 14 residues. V shed 5 bases, J shed 5 bases, and the junction held 5 bases outside the gene matches. The CDR3 nucleotides are TGTGCCAGCAGTCCGTGGACAGGGCAAAACATTCAGTACTTC. Protein: CASSPWTGQNIQYF.

The genes are TRBV5-1 and TRBJ2-1, with 8 bases fitting TRBD2. CDR3 length: 16 residues. Germline V gives CDR1 SGHRS, CDR2 YFSETQ. The V segment lost 1 base and the J segment 7 bases; nucleotides outside the gene matches: 10. The CDR3 coding sequence is TGCGCCAGCAGCTTGTTACCTAGCGGGTCGACTAATGAGCAGTTCTTC. Translating gives CASSLLPSGSTNEQFF.

CDR3 in amino acids: CASSVESNQPQHF. The CDR3 nucleotides are TGTGCCAGCAGCGTAGAGTCAAATCAGCCCCAGCATTTT. The J gene is TRBJ1-5, the V gene TRBV9; D gene uncertain. Germline loops: CDR1 SGDLS, CDR2 YYNGEE. The CDR3 has 13 amino acids. Between the trimmed V and J ends, which lost 0 bases and 4 bases, there was a span of 5 bases.

The chain joins TRBV19 to TRBJ1-1, with D possibly matching TRBD1 (5 bases). V dropped 3 bases and J dropped 5 bases, with 19 bases sitting between them. The CDR3 totals 16 residues. Germline V lookup: CDR1 LNHDA, CDR2 SQIVND (reference sequence). This CDR3 is CASSIPPGALGTEAFF. The CDR3 DNA reads as TGTGCCAGTAGTATCCCCCCCGGGGCTCTGGGGACTGAAGCTTTCTTT.

The chain joins TRBV5-6 to TRBJ2-1, with D hard to call. Per the germline V gene, CDR1 is SGHDT and CDR2 is YYEEEE. V dropped 0 bases and J dropped 0 bases, with 7 bases sitting between them. The CDR3 runs to 15 residues. CDR3 sequence (DNA): TGTGCCAGCAGCTTGGGTGTCAGCTCCTACAATGAGCAGTTCTTC. Its translation is CASSLGVSSYNEQFF.

Only one count was recorded for this clone. V usage is TRBV4-1 and J usage is TRBJ2-1; no clear D gene. CDR1 and CDR2 from the germline V gene are MGHRA and YSYEKL. The V end was cut by 1 base, the J end by 4 bases, with 5 bases between. This CDR3 comprises 13 residues. The CDR3 region is CASSQGGYNEQFF. In DNA form, the CDR3 reads TGCGCCAGCAGCCAAGGAGGATACAATGAGCAGTTCTTC.

The chain recombines TRBV5-6 with TRBJ1-5; D is uncertain. V lost 2 bases and J lost 8, with 8 bases in between. This CDR3 region has 12 residues. Germline CDR1 SGHDT, CDR2 YYEEEE. CDR3 sequence reads: CASSFGGEPQHF. As DNA, the CDR3 is TGTGCCAGCAGCTTCGGTGGCGAGCCCCAGCATTTT.

To note about this clone: The same CDR3 can be traced to other DNA sequences in this sample. V usage is TRBV5-1 and J usage is TRBJ2-7, with D tentatively TRBD2 (6 bases). CDR1 and CDR2 (germline): SGHRS, YFSETQ. The CDR3 is made up of 13 amino acids. V was cut by 4 bases and J by 2 bases, with 10 bases left in between. For the CDR3, the DNA is TGCGCCAGCAGCCTTAGCGGAACCTACGAGCAGTACTTC. Translation: CASSLSGTYEQYF.

The J gene is TRBJ2-1, the V gene TRBV28; 8 nucleotides align to TRBD2. Germline V gene data show CDR1 as MDHEN and CDR2 as SYDVKM. The CDR3 extends over 17 amino acids. After removal of 6 bases from V and 5 bases from J, the junction contained 15 bases not matched to a gene. CDR3 DNA sequence: TGTGCCAGCAGCCCAACTTCAGTACTAGCGGTAAACAATGAGCAGTTCTTC. It specifies CASSPTSVLAVNNEQFF.

The V and J genes are TRBV5-1 and TRBJ2-1; D tentatively fits TRBD1 or TRBD2 (6 bases each). V was trimmed by 6 bases and J by 15 bases, leaving 19 bases between them. The CDR3 has 12 amino acids. The germline CDR1 and CDR2 sequences are SGHRS and YFSETQ. The CDR3 coding sequence is TGCGCCAGCACCTGGGGGGCGCGTGGCCCGTTCTTC. Translated: CASTWGARGPFF. Supplemented by reference TRBV5-1 and TRBJ2-1, the full variable domain reads KAGVTQTPRYLIKTRGQQVTLSCSPISGHRSVSWYQQTPGQGLQFLFEYFSETQRNKGNFPGRFSGRQFSNSRSEMNVSTLELGDSALYLCASTWGARGPFFGPGTRLTVL.

V gene TRBV25-1 combines with J gene TRBJ2-5; D possibly corresponds to TRBD1 (5 bases). V lost 7 bases and J lost 4, with 16 bases in between. This CDR3 has 14 amino acids. Germline CDR1 and CDR2: MGHDK and SYGVNS. The DNA for the CDR3 is TGTGCCAGCAATGGGGCGGCCCCTGGAGAGACCCAGTACTTC. Translated, it gives CASNGAAPGETQYF.

CDR3 sequence: CASSYSGPGGYTF. As DNA, the CDR3 is TGTGCCAGCAGTTACTCAGGGCCGGGAGGCTACACCTTC. V and J are TRBV6-6 and TRBJ1-2, with D unclear. Trimming removed 0 bases at V and 8 bases at J, with 10 bases between. The CDR3 extends over 13 amino acids. Germline loops: CDR1 MNHNY, CDR2 SVGAGI (reference sequence).

This chain uses TRBV15 with TRBJ2-3; D tentatively reads TRBD1 or TRBD2 (6 bases each). The CDR3 runs 14 residues. Trimming cost V 2 bases and J 10 bases, with 16 bases left between them. Per the germline V gene, CDR1 is LNHNV and CDR2 is YYDKDF (reference sequence). This CDR3 reads CATSRPPYREAQYF. The CDR3 DNA sequence: TGTGCCACCAGCAGACCCCCATACAGGGAGGCGCAGTATTTT.

This sequence joins TRBV5-6 and TRBJ2-5; 7 bases are a match to TRBD1. Near its end, the DNA agrees better with TRBJ2-7, so the J call may be wrong. The germline CDR1 and CDR2 sequences are SGHDT and YYEEEE. The CDR3 has 16 residues. CDR3 protein: CASSLAVLTGWNEQYF. The CDR3, as DNA: TGTGCCAGCAGCTTGGCCGTGTTGACAGGGTGGAACGAGCAGTACTTC.

This clone was counted a few times. This chain connects TRBV11-2 to TRBJ2-1; the D is unclear. Germline V gene sequence: CDR1 SGHAT, CDR2 FQNNGV. This CDR3 spans 14 amino acids. V gave up 3 bases and J gave up 2 bases, with 8 bases separating them. CDR3 coding DNA: TGTGCCAGCAGCTTGGGCGGAACCTACAATGAGCAGTTCTTC. This gives the protein CASSLGGTYNEQFF.

V is TRBV6-6 and J is TRBJ1-4; D ambiguous. V dropped 6 bases and J dropped 0 bases, with 11 bases sitting between them. The CDR3 has 15 amino acids. Germline V gives CDR1 MNHNY, CDR2 SVGAGI (reference sequence). The CDR3 DNA follows: TGTGCCAGCAGCCCCAGGACTTCAACTAATGAAAAACTGTTTTTT. Amino acids: CASSPRTSTNEKLFF.

Details on this clone: The sample has other DNA sequences that encode this CDR3 too. The CDR3 spells CASSHQGDTEAFF. The DNA for the CDR3 is TGCGCCAGCAGCCATCAGGGGGACACTGAAGCTTTCTTT. The rearrangement links TRBV4-1 to TRBJ1-1; TRBD1 aligns across 7 bases. CDR1 is MGHRA and CDR2 is YSYEKL in the germline V gene. The CDR3 length is 13 residues. Germline trimming cut 3 bases from V and 3 bases from J; bases unmatched to any gene: 1.

The J gene is TRBJ1-5, the V gene TRBV7-2; a possible D gene is TRBD1 (5 bases). The CDR3 extends over 17 amino acids. Trimming shortened V by 10 bases and J by 0 bases, and 22 bases separated the two germline ends. Germline CDR1 SGHTA, CDR2 FQGNSA. CDR3 residues: CATYTGPDRYSNQPQHF. The CDR3 DNA follows: TGTGCCACCTATACGGGGCCGGACCGTTATAGCAATCAGCCCCAGCATTTT. Looking up the rest from reference TRBV7-2 and TRBJ1-5 gives the full variable domain: GAGVSQSPSNKVTEKGKDVELRCDPISGHTALYWYRQSLGQGLEFLIYFQGNSAPDKSGLPSDRFSAERTGGSVSTLTIQRTQQEDSAVYLCATYTGPDRYSNQPQHFGDGTRLSIL.

The V gene is TRBV13, the J gene TRBJ2-1, with 7 positions matching TRBD2. V lost 0 bases to trimming and J lost 12 bases; unmatched junction nucleotides: 11. This CDR3 region has 15 residues. Per germline, CDR1 PRHDT and CDR2 FYEKMQ (reference sequence). CDR3 DNA sequence: TGTGCCAGCAGCTTAGGTCTCTCTAGCGGCCCGGGGCAGTTCTTC. Its translation: CASSLGLSSGPGQFF.

The V and J genes are TRBV6-5 and TRBJ1-1; D is unresolved. Trimming took off 2 bases at V and 8 bases at J, with 15 bases between the two ends. The germline CDR1 and CDR2 sequences are MNHEY and SVGAGI. The CDR3 runs to 14 residues. The CDR3 loop is CASSYRGPTSEAFF. The CDR3 DNA follows: TGTGCCAGCAGTTACAGAGGACCAACCTCGGAAGCTTTCTTT.

The CDR3 loop is CASSLDNTNTGELFF. CDR3 bases: TGTGCCAGCAGCTTGGATAACACGAACACCGGGGAGCTGTTTTTT. V is TRBV5-6 and J is TRBJ2-2; D uncertain. CDR1 is SGHDT, CDR2 YYEEEE, per germline. This CDR3 spans 15 amino acids. Trimming stripped 0 bases from V and 0 bases from J, with 6 bases between.

The chain employs TRBV9 and TRBJ2-7; D is perhaps TRBD2 (6 bases). This CDR3 is 15 amino acids long. Germline V gene data show CDR1 as SGDLS and CDR2 as YYNGEE. V was clipped by 4 bases and J by 0 bases, with 14 bases between them. For the CDR3, the DNA is TGTGCCAGCAGCCCGTACGGGACTCTCTCCTACGAGCAGTACTTC. Amino acids: CASSPYGTLSYEQYF.

The V gene is TRBV7-9, the J gene TRBJ1-1, with D tentatively TRBD1 (5 bases). The length of the CDR3 is 13 residues. The V end lost 3 bases, the J end lost 7 bases, and 12 bases lay between the germline ends. CDR1 and CDR2 from the germline V gene are SEHNR and FQNEAQ (reference sequence). The CDR3 coding sequence is TGTGCCAGCAGCTTGAGCGCAGGGCTTGAAGCTTTCTTT. It specifies CASSLSAGLEAFF.

The chain combines TRBV15 with TRBJ2-1; 7 bases line up with TRBD1. Germline V lookup: CDR1 LNHNV, CDR2 YYDKDF (reference sequence). With V trimmed by 4 bases and J by 5 bases, 11 bases remained unmatched. The CDR3 spans 16 residues. CDR3 coding DNA: TGTGCCACCAGCATTTTACAGGGGATCACCCACAATGAGCAGTTCTTC. Translating it yields CATSILQGITHNEQFF.

The genes are TRBV6-6 and TRBJ2-2, with D uncertain. The ends were cut back, 1 base at V and 9 bases at J, with 3 bases in the middle. CDR1 and CDR2 (germline): MNHNY, SVGAGI (reference sequence). This CDR3 is 11 amino acids long. The CDR3 here is CASSYFRELFF. CDR3 DNA: TGTGCCAGCAGTTACTTCCGGGAGCTGTTTTTT.

This rearrangement joins TRBV28 to TRBJ2-2, with D perhaps TRBD2 (6 bases). Germline V CDR1 and CDR2: MDHEN, SYDVKM. The V end was cut by 6 bases, the J end by 2 bases, with 16 bases between. This CDR3 is 16 amino acids long. The CDR3 reads CASSQGLPINTGELFF. The CDR3 coding sequence is TGTGCCAGCAGCCAGGGACTTCCAATTAACACCGGGGAGCTGTTTTTT.

The chain links TRBV27 to TRBJ2-7, with unresolved D. The length of the CDR3 is 13 residues. V gave up 8 bases and J gave up 2 bases, with 13 bases separating them. CDR1 and CDR2 from the germline V gene are MNHEY and SMNVEV (reference sequence). The CDR3 region is CASSWTQAYEQYF. As DNA, the CDR3 is TGTGCCAGCTCGTGGACCCAGGCCTACGAGCAGTACTTC.

J is TRBJ1-3 and V is TRBV27; D ambiguous. Looked up from germline, CDR1 is MNHEY and CDR2 is SMNVEV (reference sequence). The germline V and J ends were trimmed by 8 bases and 0 bases, with 11 bases remaining between them. This CDR3 has 14 amino acids. In nucleotides, the CDR3 is TGTGCCAGCTCCGTCGGGAGCTCTGGAAACACCATATATTTT. Encoded protein: CASSVGSSGNTIYF.

The chain is built from TRBV27 and TRBJ2-1; D uncertain. This CDR3 has 13 residues. Trimming removed 5 bases from V and 4 bases from J, with 9 bases in between. Germline V gives CDR1 MNHEY, CDR2 SMNVEV (reference sequence). The DNA of the CDR3 is TGTGCCAGCAGTCTGACACATTACAATGAGCAGTTCTTC. It yields the protein CASSLTHYNEQFF.

CDR3 coding DNA: TGCGCCAGCAGCCTTGACAGGGGCCAGCCCCAGCATTTT. Translation gives CASSLDRGQPQHF. This chain uses TRBV4-1 with TRBJ1-5, with 8 bases fitting TRBD1. This CDR3 spans 13 amino acids. Per the germline V gene, CDR1 is MGHRA and CDR2 is YSYEKL. Germline trimming cut 4 bases from V and 7 bases from J; bases unmatched to any gene: 3.

Remarks on this clone: Additional DNA sequences in this sample encode the identical CDR3. The CDR3 loop is CASSYGENTGELFF. The DNA for the CDR3 is TGTGCCAGCAGTTACGGTGAGAACACCGGGGAGCTGTTTTTT. The chain joins TRBV6-5 to TRBJ2-2; no clear D gene. This CDR3 has 14 residues. Germline CDR1 and CDR2: MNHEY and SVGAGI. With 2 bases removed from V and 1 base from J, the gap between germline ends came to 5 bases.

The rearrangement uses TRBV5-1 and TRBJ2-1; D remains unclear. Germline CDR1 and CDR2: SGHRS and YFSETQ. The germline V and J ends were trimmed by 7 bases and 5 bases, with 13 bases remaining between them. The CDR3 loop spans 13 amino acids. The CDR3 DNA reads TGCGCCAGCCTTAAACGGCCAGACAATGAGCAGTTCTTC. This sequence encodes CASLKRPDNEQFF.